The clone carrying this T cell receptor beta chain was recorded only once. This sample is part of a study of T cell changes during pregnancy in multiple sclerosis. Generated by immunoSEQ multiplex PCR, the TCRdb table keeps only in-frame clones and is missing some. The table lists about 41,000 clones, roughly 90% of them singletons. Germline CDR1 GTSNPN, CDR2 SVGIG (reference sequence). The CDR3 spans 11 residues. V lost 5 bases and J lost 6, with 11 bases in between. The sequencing used CD8+ T cells from peripheral blood mononuclear cells, collected in the third trimester of pregnancy. The TCR sequence derives from a female donor with multiple sclerosis, enrolled in a pregnancy study. The rearrangement joins TRBV30 to TRBJ2-7; a weak D match, TRBD1 (6 bases). CDR3 in amino acids: CAWAQGLEQYF. The CDR3 DNA reads as TGTGCCTGGGCACAGGGTCTCGAGCAGTACTTC.